This TCR beta chain was profiled in a study of blood T cells in healthy people across ages. Whole-study findings and limits: CMV status of donors was unknown, possibly confounding expanded clonotype changes. The unsorted PBMCs prevented any conclusive comparison of naive versus antigen-experienced cells.

Only a few counts were recorded for this clonotype. Its antigen remains unknown. For the second PCR, which ran for about 6 to 11 cycles, a sample-barcoded 5' primer and a J-beta primer mix were used. Each CDR3 protein gets one entry after TCRdb re-called the 5' RACE reads with MiXCR. The table lists 800,000 or so distinct CDR3 sequences, around 25% of them singletons. Germline CDR1 reads MDHEN; CDR2 reads SYDVKM. CDR3 size: 15 residues. V dropped 4 bases and J dropped 3; count of bases not matched to a gene: 8. The same specimen was also included in a second study, on T cells of mothers and their children. From that report: Both sample barcodes and 2-4 random nucleotides came from the M1S primer of the second PCR. Per mother, over 8.5 million TCR beta CDR3 reads were obtained; per child, approximately 3 million.

Sequencing was carried out using blood. This TCR was sampled from a boy younger than 18 in good health. The chain has TRBV28 and TRBJ2-5, with 7 nucleotides matching TRBD2. The CDR3: CASSSAQRGKETQYF. The DNA of the CDR3 is TGTGCCAGCAGTTCCGCGCAGCGGGGAAAAGAGACCCAGTACTTC.